Listed here is a single TCR beta chain. Its cognate antigen is unknown. V was trimmed by 2 bases and J by 11 bases, leaving 16 bases between them. The CDR3 contains 15 residues. TCRdb re-called the 5' RACE reads through MiXCR, storing one row per CDR3 protein. The sample consists of 700,000 or so distinct CDR3 sequences, 20% to 25% of them appearing once. The source of the sample is a study of identical twins. Study observations and caveats: The more abundant beta clonotypes in cord blood had fewer insertions, and memory repertoires did not show this. With beta out-of-frame sequences, excess sharing by twins was weaker.

In addition, the sample was reused for a study of T cells expressing NK-cell markers.

V and J are TRBV12-3 or TRBV12-4 and TRBJ1-6, with D tentatively TRBD1 (6 bases). Sample: PBMCs. This TCR was sampled from a woman aged 18-29 years in good health. CDR3 in DNA: TGTGCCAGCAGTTTAAGAGTAGGGGGGCTGGCACCCCTCCACTTT. As protein: CASSLRVGGLAPLHF.